This entry features one T cell receptor beta chain sequence. Its antigen specificity is not known. No base-level quality is on record; no much larger clone is a single base apart. CDR3 length: 15 amino acids, cysteine to phenylalanine. The entry retains the CDR3 DNA only, 45 bases that are in frame from base 1. Full-length TCR variable regions were amplified by 5' RACE PCR using constant-region reverse primers, and then by semi-nested PCR using Nested Universal Primer A. Using the ReliaPrep RNA Cell Miniprep System, total RNA was extracted, and the SMARTer RACE 5'/3' Kit was then used to reverse transcribe the RNA into 5'RACE-ready cDNA. Multiplex adaptors were used to barcode full-length TCR alpha and beta libraries, and the barcoded libraries were sequenced on an Illumina MiSeq. The study's own analysis went as follows. For each of nine subset-tissue groups, sequencing data from the five patients were pooled, and the groups were then compared using unsupervised clustering of TCR gene usage. The Morisita-Horn index was used to calculate repertoire similarity, with shared sequences weighted according to their contribution to each repertoire. TCRdb cleaned the public reads at Q25 with fastp, built clones with MiXCR and kept in-frame beta chains. Each CDR3 protein appears once, grouped with its most common genes and DNA. TCRdb, not the original authors, processed these V and J calls. The sample data list about 57,000 distinct CDR3 sequences, and roughly 30% of these were observed just once. The top ten constitute approximately 3.2% of the sample.

This sample is drawn from a study (dated by TCRdb to 2013 to 2016). Looking at the study overall: Whether tumor-infiltrating Tregs in breast cancer are recruited from blood Tregs or converted in situ from other CD4+ T cell subsets was tested.

Memory CD4+ T cells were isolated as CD4+CD45RO+CD25- cells. Tregs, naive and memory CD4+ T cells from tumor, blood and ipsilateral draining lymph nodes of about five breast cancer patients underwent full-length TCR alpha and beta sequencing. Tumor tissue and lymph nodes obtained from ipsilateral axillary dissection were perfused with PBS, minced and then digested with collagenase I and hyaluronidase. A purity exceeding 90% was confirmed by FACS for the sorted cell populations. Beyond this particular receptor, the publication reports: Tumor memory CD4+ T cell TCR gene usage clustered with blood and lymph node memory CD4+ cells and lymph node naive CD4+ cells. Tumor-infiltrating Treg TCR alpha and beta sequences overlapped most with tumor naive CD4+ T cells, then with blood naive CD4+ T cells. The larger-cohort validation was restricted to a single TCR beta V-J rearrangement rather than whole repertoires.

The sequence links TRBV12-1 to TRBJ1-3; TRBD1 was called by the table and not checked on the DNA. TRBV12-1 is an annotated pseudogene. The TCR comes from a female donor with breast cancer. The specimen was tumor-infiltrating memory CD4+ T cells sorted from the breast tumor. The cell subset or site label of this sample denotes: memory CD4+ T cells, CD4+CD45RO+CD25-. The CDR3 protein is CASSSGRDSGNTIYF. The DNA sequence is TGTGCCAGCAGCTCCGGACGGGACTCTGGAAACACCATATATTTT.